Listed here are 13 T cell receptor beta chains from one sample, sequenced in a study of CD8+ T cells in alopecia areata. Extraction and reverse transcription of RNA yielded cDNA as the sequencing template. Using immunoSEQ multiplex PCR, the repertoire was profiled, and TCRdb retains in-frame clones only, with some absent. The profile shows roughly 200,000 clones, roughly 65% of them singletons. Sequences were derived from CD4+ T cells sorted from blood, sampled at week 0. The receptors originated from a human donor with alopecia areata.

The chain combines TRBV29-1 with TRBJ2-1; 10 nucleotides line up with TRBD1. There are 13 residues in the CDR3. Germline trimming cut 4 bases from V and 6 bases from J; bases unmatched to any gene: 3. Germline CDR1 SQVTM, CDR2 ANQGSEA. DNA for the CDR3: TGCAGCGTTGGACGGGACAGGGGCAATGAGCAGTTCTTC. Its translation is CSVGRDRGNEQFF.

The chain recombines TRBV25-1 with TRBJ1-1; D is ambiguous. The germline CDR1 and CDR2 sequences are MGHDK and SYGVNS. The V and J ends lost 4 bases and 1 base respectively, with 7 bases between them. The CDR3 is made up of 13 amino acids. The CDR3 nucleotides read TGTGCCAGCAGTGGACACAGGAACACTGAAGCTTTCTTT. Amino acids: CASSGHRNTEAFF.

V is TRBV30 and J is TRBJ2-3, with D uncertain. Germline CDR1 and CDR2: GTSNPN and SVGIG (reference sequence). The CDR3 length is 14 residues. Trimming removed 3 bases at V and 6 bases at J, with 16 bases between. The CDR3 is CAWSRALGSDTQYF. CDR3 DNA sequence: TGTGCCTGGAGCCGGGCCCTGGGGTCGGATACGCAGTATTTT. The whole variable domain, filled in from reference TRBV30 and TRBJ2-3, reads SQTIHQWPATLVQPVGSPLSLECTVEGTSNPNLYWYRQAAGRGLQLLFYSVGIGQISSEVPQNLSASRPQDRQFILSSKKLLLSDSGFYLCAWSRALGSDTQYFGPGTRLTVL.

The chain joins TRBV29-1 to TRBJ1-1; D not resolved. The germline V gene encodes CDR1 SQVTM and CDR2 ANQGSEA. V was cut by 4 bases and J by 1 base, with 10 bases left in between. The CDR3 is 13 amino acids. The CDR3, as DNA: TGCAGCGTTGTGGTGATAACGAACACTGAAGCTTTCTTT. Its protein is CSVVVITNTEAFF.

CDR3 nucleotide sequence: TGTGCCTGGACAGGGATCGACACTGAAGCTTTCTTT. This gives the protein CAWTGIDTEAFF. The V gene is TRBV30, the J gene TRBJ1-1; a weak D match, TRBD1 (5 bases). CDR1 and CDR2 from the germline V gene are GTSNPN and SVGIG (reference sequence). CDR3 length: 12 amino acids. Trimming removed 4 bases from V and 3 bases from J, with 9 bases in between.

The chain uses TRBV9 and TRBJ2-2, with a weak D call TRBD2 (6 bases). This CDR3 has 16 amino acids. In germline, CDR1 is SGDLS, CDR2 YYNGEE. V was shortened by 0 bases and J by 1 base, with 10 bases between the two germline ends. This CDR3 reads CASSVEAGRNTGELFF. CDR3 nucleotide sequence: TGTGCCAGCAGCGTAGAGGCGGGGAGGAACACCGGGGAGCTGTTTTTT.

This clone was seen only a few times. The CDR3 bases are TGCGCCAGCAGAAGGACAGGGAAGAAATCCACAGATACGCAGTATTTT. Protein: CASRRTGKKSTDTQYF. The chain couples TRBV10-2 to TRBJ2-3, with TRBD1 identical over 8 bases. Trimming took 6 bases from V and 2 from J; bases not matched to a gene: 10. CDR3 length: 16 amino acids. CDR1 is WSHSY, CDR2 SAAADI, per germline.

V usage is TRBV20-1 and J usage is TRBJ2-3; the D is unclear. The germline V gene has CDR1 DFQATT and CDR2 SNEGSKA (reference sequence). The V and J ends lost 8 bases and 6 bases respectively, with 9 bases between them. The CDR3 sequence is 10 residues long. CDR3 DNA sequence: TGCAGTTTCGAGTGGGATACGCAGTATTTT. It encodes CSFEWDTQYF.

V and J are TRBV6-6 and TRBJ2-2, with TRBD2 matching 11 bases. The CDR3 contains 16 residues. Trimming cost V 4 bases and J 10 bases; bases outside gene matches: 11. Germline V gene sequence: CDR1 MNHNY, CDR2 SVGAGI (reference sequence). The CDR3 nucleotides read TGTGCCAGCAGTTCCCCACTAGCGGGGGACCCCCCGGAGCTGTTTTTT. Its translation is CASSSPLAGDPPELFF.

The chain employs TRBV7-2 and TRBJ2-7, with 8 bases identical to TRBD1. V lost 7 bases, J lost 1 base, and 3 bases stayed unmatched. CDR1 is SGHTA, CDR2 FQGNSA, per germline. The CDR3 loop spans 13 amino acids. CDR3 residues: CASKWDRSYEQYF. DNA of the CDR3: TGTGCCAGCAAGTGGGACAGGTCCTACGAGCAGTACTTC.

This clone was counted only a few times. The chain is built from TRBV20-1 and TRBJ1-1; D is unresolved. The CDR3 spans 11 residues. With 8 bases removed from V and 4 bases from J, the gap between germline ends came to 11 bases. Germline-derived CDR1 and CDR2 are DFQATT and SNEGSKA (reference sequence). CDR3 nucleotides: TGCAGTACCGGGAGTCTCACTGAAGCTTTCTTT. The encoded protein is CSTGSLTEAFF.

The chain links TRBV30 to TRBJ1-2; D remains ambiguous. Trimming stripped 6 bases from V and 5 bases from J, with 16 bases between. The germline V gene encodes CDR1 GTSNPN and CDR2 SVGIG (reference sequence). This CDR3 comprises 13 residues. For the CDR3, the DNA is TGTGCCTGCCCGGTGCCAGGCGCTTATGGCTACACCTTC. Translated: CACPVPGAYGYTF. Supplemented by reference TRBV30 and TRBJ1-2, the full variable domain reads SQTIHQWPATLVQPVGSPLSLECTVEGTSNPNLYWYRQAAGRGLQLLFYSVGIGQISSEVPQNLSASRPQDRQFILSSKKLLLSDSGFYLCACPVPGAYGYTFGSGTRLTVV.

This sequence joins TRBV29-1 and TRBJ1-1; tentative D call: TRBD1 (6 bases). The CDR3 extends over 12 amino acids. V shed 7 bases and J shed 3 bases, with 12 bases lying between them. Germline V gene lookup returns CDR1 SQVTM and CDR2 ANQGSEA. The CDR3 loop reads CSANKGDTEAFF. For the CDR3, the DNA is TGCAGCGCCAACAAGGGGGACACTGAAGCTTTCTTT.